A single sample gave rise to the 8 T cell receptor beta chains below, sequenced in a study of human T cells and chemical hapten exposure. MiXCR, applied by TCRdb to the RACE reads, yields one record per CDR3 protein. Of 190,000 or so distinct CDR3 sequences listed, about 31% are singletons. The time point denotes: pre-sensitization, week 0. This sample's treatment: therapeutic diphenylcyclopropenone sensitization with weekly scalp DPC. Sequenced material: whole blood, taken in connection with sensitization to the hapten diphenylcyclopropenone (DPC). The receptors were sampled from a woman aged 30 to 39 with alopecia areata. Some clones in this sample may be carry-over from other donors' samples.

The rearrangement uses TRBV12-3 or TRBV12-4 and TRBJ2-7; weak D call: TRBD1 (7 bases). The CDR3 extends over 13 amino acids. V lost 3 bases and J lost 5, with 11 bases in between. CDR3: CASSLSGGNEQYF. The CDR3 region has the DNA TGTGCCAGCAGTTTGTCAGGGGGGAACGAGCAGTACTTC.

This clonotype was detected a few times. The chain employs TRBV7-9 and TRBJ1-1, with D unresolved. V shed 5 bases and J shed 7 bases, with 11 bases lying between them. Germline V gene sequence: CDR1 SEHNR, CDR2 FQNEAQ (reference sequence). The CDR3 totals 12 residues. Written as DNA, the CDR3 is TGTGCCAGCAGCAGCCGGGGAAATGAAGCTTTCTTT. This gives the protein CASSSRGNEAFF. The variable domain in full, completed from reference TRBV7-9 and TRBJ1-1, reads DTGVSQNPRHKITKRGQNVTFRCDPISEHNRLYWYRQTLGQGPEFLTYFQNEAQLEKSRLLSDRFSAERPKGSFSTLEIQRTEQGDSAMYLCASSSRGNEAFFGQGTRLTVV.

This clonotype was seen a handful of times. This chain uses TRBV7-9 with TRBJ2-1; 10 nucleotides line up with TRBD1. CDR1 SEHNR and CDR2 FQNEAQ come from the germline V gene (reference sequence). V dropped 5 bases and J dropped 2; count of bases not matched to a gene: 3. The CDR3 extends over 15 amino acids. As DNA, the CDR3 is TGTGCCAGCAGCGAGACAGGGGGCCCCTACAATGAGCAGTTCTTC. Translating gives CASSETGGPYNEQFF.

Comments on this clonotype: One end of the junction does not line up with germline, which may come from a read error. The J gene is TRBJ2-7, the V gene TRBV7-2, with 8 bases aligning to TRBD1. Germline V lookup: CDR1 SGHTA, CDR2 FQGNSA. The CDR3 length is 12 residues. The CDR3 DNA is TGTGCCAGCACTCTAGGGACAGGACCTCCGAGCTTC. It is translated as CASTLGTGPPSF.

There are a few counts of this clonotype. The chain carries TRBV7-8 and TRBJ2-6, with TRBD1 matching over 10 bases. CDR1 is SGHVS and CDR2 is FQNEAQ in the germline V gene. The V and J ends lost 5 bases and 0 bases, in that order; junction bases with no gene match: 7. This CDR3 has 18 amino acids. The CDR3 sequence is CASSPTGTGASGANVLTF. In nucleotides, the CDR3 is TGTGCCAGCAGCCCCACCGGGACAGGGGCCTCTGGGGCCAACGTCCTGACTTTC.

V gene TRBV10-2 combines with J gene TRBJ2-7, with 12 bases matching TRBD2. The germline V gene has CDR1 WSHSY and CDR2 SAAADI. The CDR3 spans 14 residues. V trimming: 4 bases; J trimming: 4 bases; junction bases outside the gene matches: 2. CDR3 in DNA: TGCGCCAGCAGTGGACTAGCGGGAGTATACGAGCAGTACTTC. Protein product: CASSGLAGVYEQYF.

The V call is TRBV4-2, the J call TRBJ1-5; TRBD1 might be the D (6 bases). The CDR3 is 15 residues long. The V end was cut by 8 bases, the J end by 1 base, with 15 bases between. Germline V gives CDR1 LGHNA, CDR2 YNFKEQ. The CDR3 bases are TGTGCCAGCGGACTGGGGGGCGTGAGCAATCAGCCCCAGCATTTT. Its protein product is CASGLGGVSNQPQHF.

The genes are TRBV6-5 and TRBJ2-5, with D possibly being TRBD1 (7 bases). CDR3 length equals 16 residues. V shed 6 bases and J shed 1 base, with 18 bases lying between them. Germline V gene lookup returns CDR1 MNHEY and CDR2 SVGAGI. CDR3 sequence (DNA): TGTGCCAGCAGCCGACACAGGGGAGGTCTCCAAGAGACCCAGTACTTC. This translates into CASSRHRGGLQETQYF.